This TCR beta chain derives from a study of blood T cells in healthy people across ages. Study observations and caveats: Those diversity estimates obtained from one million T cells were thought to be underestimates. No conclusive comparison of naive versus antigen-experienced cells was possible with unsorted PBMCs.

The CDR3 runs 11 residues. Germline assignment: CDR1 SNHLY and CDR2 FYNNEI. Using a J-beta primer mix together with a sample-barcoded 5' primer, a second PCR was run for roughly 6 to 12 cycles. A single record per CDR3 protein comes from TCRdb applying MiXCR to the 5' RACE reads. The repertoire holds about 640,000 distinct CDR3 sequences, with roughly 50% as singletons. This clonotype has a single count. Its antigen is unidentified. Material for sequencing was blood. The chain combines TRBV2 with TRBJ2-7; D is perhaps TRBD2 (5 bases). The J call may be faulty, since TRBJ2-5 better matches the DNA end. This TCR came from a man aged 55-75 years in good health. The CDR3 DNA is TGTGCCAGCCTCCCGGGGGAGACCCAGTACTTC. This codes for CASLPGETQYF.